Listed below are T cell receptor beta chains from one sample, sequenced in a study of cytomegalovirus exposure and HLA in healthy donors. TCRdb keeps only in-frame clones here, not all; method: immunoSEQ multiplex PCR. The data show under 200,000 clones, 82% seen once. The material sequenced was PBMCs. These receptors all stem from a girl aged 2 to 9 in good health and CMV-seropositive. Both conserved end residues are part of each CDR3. Each record gives: D gene, J gene, clone size, V gene, CDR3 DNA, CDR3 protein. The D gene is left open where the match is weak. Size tells how often a clone was seen (once, few, many) or the class of an expanded clone, and some rows leave it out.

d_gene: NA
j_gene: TRBJ1-5
abundance: NA
v_gene: TRBV6-6
CDR3nt: TGTGCCAGCACGGCAGGGAGGAATCAGCCCCAGCATTTT
CDR3aa: CASTAGRNQPQHF

d_gene: TRBD1
j_gene: TRBJ2-7
abundance: NA
v_gene: TRBV30
CDR3nt: TGTGCCTGGAGTGCTACCGTGGACAGGGGTCGGTACGAGCAGTACTTC
CDR3aa: CAWSATVDRGRYEQYF

d_gene: TRBD2
j_gene: TRBJ2-1
abundance: few
v_gene: TRBV5-1
CDR3nt: TGCGCCAGCAGCTTGGGGGGAGGGGTGGTCCTAGCGGGCGTCCTCTACAATGAGCAGTTCTTC
CDR3aa: CASSLGGGVVLAGVLYNEQFF

d_gene: NA
j_gene: TRBJ2-7
abundance: NA
v_gene: TRBV5-1
CDR3nt: TGCGCCAGCAGCGGTCAGACAGGCTACGAGCAGTACTTC
CDR3aa: CASSGQTGYEQYF

d_gene: NA
j_gene: TRBJ1-5
abundance: NA
v_gene: TRBV15
CDR3nt: TGTGCCACCAGCAGTAGACAGGACTTTAGCAATCAGCCCCAGCATTTT
CDR3aa: CATSSRQDFSNQPQHF

d_gene: NA
j_gene: TRBJ1-2
abundance: few
v_gene: TRBV28
CDR3nt: TGTGCCAGCAGTTTACCGAACTATGGCTACACCTTC
CDR3aa: CASSLPNYGYTF

d_gene: TRBD2
j_gene: TRBJ2-2
abundance: NA
v_gene: TRBV5-4
CDR3nt: TGTGCCAGCAGCCTAGCGGGAGGGACCGGGGAGCTGTTTTTT
CDR3aa: CASSLAGGTGELFF

d_gene: NA
j_gene: TRBJ2-7
abundance: once
v_gene: TRBV2
CDR3nt: TGTGCCAGCATGGAGGACGGGTCCTACGAGCAGTACTTC
CDR3aa: CASMEDGSYEQYF

d_gene: NA
j_gene: TRBJ1-1
abundance: few
v_gene: TRBV30
CDR3nt: TGTGCCTGGATGGGGGGGTACACTGAAGCTTTCTTT
CDR3aa: CAWMGGYTEAFF

d_gene: TRBD2
j_gene: TRBJ2-7
abundance: NA
v_gene: TRBV10-2
CDR3nt: TGCGCCAGCAGACCCGGGACTAGCGGGAGACTACGCGAGCAGTACTTC
CDR3aa: CASRPGTSGRLREQYF

d_gene: NA
j_gene: TRBJ2-3
abundance: NA
v_gene: TRBV28
CDR3nt: TGTGCCAGCAGTGTCCCCCGCAGGGAAAGCACAGATACGCAGTATTTT
CDR3aa: CASSVPRRESTDTQYF

d_gene: NA
j_gene: TRBJ1-1
abundance: NA
v_gene: TRBV28
CDR3nt: TGTGCCAGCAGTTTCCGGGGGGGGAACACTGAAGCTTTCTTT
CDR3aa: CASSFRGGNTEAFF

d_gene: NA
j_gene: TRBJ2-7
abundance: NA
v_gene: TRBV4-1
CDR3nt: TGCGCCAGCAGCCAAACCAACTACGCCGAGCAGTACTTC
CDR3aa: CASSQTNYAEQYF

d_gene: TRBD1
j_gene: TRBJ1-5
abundance: few
v_gene: TRBV15
CDR3nt: TGTGCCACCAGCACTCCGGGACAGGGAAATCAGCCCCAGCATTTT
CDR3aa: CATSTPGQGNQPQHF

d_gene: TRBD1
j_gene: TRBJ1-1
abundance: NA
v_gene: TRBV5-1
CDR3nt: TGCGCCAGCAGCACGACAGGGCTCAACACTGAAGCTTTCTTT
CDR3aa: CASSTTGLNTEAFF

d_gene: NA
j_gene: TRBJ2-3
abundance: NA
v_gene: TRBV9
CDR3nt: TGTGCCAGCAGCGTTAATAGTCAGTCTGGAGCAGATACGCAGTATTTT
CDR3aa: CASSVNSQSGADTQYF

d_gene: TRBD2
j_gene: TRBJ2-3
abundance: NA
v_gene: TRBV9
CDR3nt: TGTGCCAGCAGCTCAAAGCGGGAGCTCCTAGAACCCACAGATACGCAGTATTTT
CDR3aa: CASSSKRELLEPTDTQYF

d_gene: NA
j_gene: TRBJ1-5
abundance: NA
v_gene: TRBV19
CDR3nt: TGTGCCAGTAGTCCTATACAGGGTGGCGGCAATCAGCCCCAGCATTTT
CDR3aa: CASSPIQGGGNQPQHF

d_gene: NA
j_gene: TRBJ1-2
abundance: NA
v_gene: TRBV18
CDR3nt: TGTGCCAGCTCACCTACAGGGTCTTCTAACTATGGCTACACCTTC
CDR3aa: CASSPTGSSNYGYTF

d_gene: NA
j_gene: TRBJ2-7
abundance: NA
v_gene: TRBV19
CDR3nt: TGTGCCAGTAGTACCTTTTCAGGGGAGCCAACCACTCGTTACGAGCAGTACTTC
CDR3aa: CASSTFSGEPTTRYEQYF

d_gene: TRBD2
j_gene: TRBJ2-7
abundance: NA
v_gene: TRBV4-1
CDR3nt: TGCGCCAGCAGCCAAGCGCGGGGGAGCTCCTACGAGCAGTACTTC
CDR3aa: CASSQARGSSYEQYF

d_gene: TRBD1
j_gene: TRBJ2-7
abundance: NA
v_gene: TRBV30
CDR3nt: TGTGCCTGGAGCCGGGACAGGGAGGCCTACGAGCAGTACTTC
CDR3aa: CAWSRDREAYEQYF

d_gene: TRBD1
j_gene: TRBJ1-2
abundance: NA
v_gene: TRBV30
CDR3nt: TGTGCCTGGAGTACCGGGACAGGGGATGGCTACACCTTC
CDR3aa: CAWSTGTGDGYTF

d_gene: TRBD1
j_gene: TRBJ1-1
abundance: few
v_gene: TRBV9
CDR3nt: TGTGCCAGCAGCGCGACCGGGACAGGGAACACTGAAGCTTTCTTT
CDR3aa: CASSATGTGNTEAFF

d_gene: TRBD2
j_gene: TRBJ2-7
abundance: NA
v_gene: TRBV27
CDR3nt: TGTGCCAGCAGTATAGCGGGACTAGCGGGGGGTCCCCAGTACGAGCAGTACTTC
CDR3aa: CASSIAGLAGGPQYEQYF

d_gene: TRBD2
j_gene: TRBJ2-1
abundance: few
v_gene: TRBV7-9
CDR3nt: TGTGCCAGCAGCCCCGGACTAGCGATAAACAATGAGCAGTTCTTC
CDR3aa: CASSPGLAINNEQFF

d_gene: TRBD2
j_gene: TRBJ2-3
abundance: NA
v_gene: TRBV7-2
CDR3nt: TGTGCCAGCAGCTCCCCTAGCGGGGGGGGAGATACGCAGTATTTT
CDR3aa: CASSSPSGGGDTQYF

d_gene: TRBD1
j_gene: TRBJ1-1
abundance: NA
v_gene: TRBV5-4
CDR3nt: TGTGCCAGCAGCCCCGGGGGCGGACAGGGAGCGTTCACTGAAGCTTTCTTT
CDR3aa: CASSPGGGQGAFTEAFF

d_gene: TRBD1
j_gene: TRBJ1-3
abundance: few
v_gene: TRBV10-3
CDR3nt: TGTGCCATCAGTGAGGCCGGGACAGGGGACTTCTGGGGAAACACCATATATTTT
CDR3aa: CAISEAGTGDFWGNTIYF

d_gene: NA
j_gene: TRBJ1-1
abundance: NA
v_gene: TRBV5-1
CDR3nt: TGCGCCAGCAGCTGGGCAATGAACACTGAAGCTTTCTTT
CDR3aa: CASSWAMNTEAFF

d_gene: TRBD1
j_gene: TRBJ1-2
abundance: NA
v_gene: TRBV4-1
CDR3nt: TGCGCCAGCAGCCAAGATCCAGGGACAGGAGATGGCTACACCTTC
CDR3aa: CASSQDPGTGDGYTF

d_gene: NA
j_gene: TRBJ2-3
abundance: once
v_gene: TRBV4-1
CDR3nt: TGCGCCAGCAGCCCCGAGGGTTTCGCAGATACGCAGTATTTT
CDR3aa: CASSPEGFADTQYF

d_gene: NA
j_gene: TRBJ1-2
abundance: NA
v_gene: TRBV5-1
CDR3nt: TGCGCCAGCAGCTTAGGAGGGTTGGATGGCTACACCTTC
CDR3aa: CASSLGGLDGYTF